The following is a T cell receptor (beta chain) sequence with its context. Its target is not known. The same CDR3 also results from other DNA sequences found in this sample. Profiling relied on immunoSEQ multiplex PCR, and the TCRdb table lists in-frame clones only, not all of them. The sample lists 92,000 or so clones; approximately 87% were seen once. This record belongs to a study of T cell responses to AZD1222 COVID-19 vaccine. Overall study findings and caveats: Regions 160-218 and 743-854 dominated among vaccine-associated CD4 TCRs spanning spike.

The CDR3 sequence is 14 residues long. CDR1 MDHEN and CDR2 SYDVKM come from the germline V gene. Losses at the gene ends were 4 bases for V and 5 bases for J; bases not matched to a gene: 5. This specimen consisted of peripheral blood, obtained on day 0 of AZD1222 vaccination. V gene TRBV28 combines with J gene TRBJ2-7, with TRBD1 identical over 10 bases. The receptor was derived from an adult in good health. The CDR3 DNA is TGTGCCAGCAGTTCCGGACAGGGGGAAGACGAGCAGTACTTC. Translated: CASSSGQGEDEQYF.